Listed here are 4 T cell receptor beta chains from one sample, sequenced in a study of identical twins (dated by TCRdb to between 2015 and 2016). Library generation was performed with 5' RACE. Instrument used: Illumina HiSeq 2000. TCRdb reran the public reads through fastp at Q25 and MiXCR, keeping productive beta chains. CDR3 protein duplicates are merged, each entry listing the most common genes and DNA. The sample contains about 810,000 distinct CDR3 sequences, roughly an eighth of them found a single time. Jointly, the top ten make up roughly 1.6% of the sample. In addition, the sample was reused for a study of yellow fever vaccine responses in identical twins.

Sequencing was done on a sample of PBMCs. The receptors derive from a woman between 18 and 29 years old in good health.

Here the CDR3 reads CSARPPRVDTQYF. Written as DNA, the CDR3 is TGCAGTGCTAGACCCCCACGGGTAGATACGCAGTATTTT. V usage is TRBV20-1 and J usage is TRBJ2-3; D remains ambiguous. Germline lookup yields CDR1 DFQATT and CDR2 SNEGSKA (reference sequence). The CDR3 loop spans 13 amino acids. V was shortened by 2 bases and J by 5 bases, with 11 bases between the two germline ends.

This chain uses TRBV14 with TRBJ2-3; 7 positions agree with TRBD2. The CDR3 contains 16 residues. Germline assignment: CDR1 SGHDN and CDR2 FVKESK. Unmatched junction bases numbered 8, after V lost 4 bases and J lost 1 base. The CDR3 nucleotides are TGTGCCAGCAGCCCCCGGGTCCGGGGGGGCACAGATACGCAGTATTTT. It yields the protein CASSPRVRGGTDTQYF.

There are a few counts of this clonotype. The chain carries TRBV20-1 and TRBJ2-3; a possible D gene is TRBD2 (5 bases). Germline V CDR1 and CDR2: DFQATT, SNEGSKA (reference sequence). CDR3 length: 17 residues. Deletions cut 6 bases from V and 3 bases from J, with 25 bases between. CDR3 bases: TGCAGTGCGCCGAGGCGATCGGGGTTTGGGGTTACAGATACGCAGTATTTT. Amino acids: CSAPRRSGFGVTDTQYF.

This clonotype was observed many times. The chain employs TRBV4-1 and TRBJ2-1; 13 nucleotides agree with TRBD2. Germline V CDR1 and CDR2: MGHRA, YSYEKL. This CDR3 contains 16 residues. V gave up 6 bases and J gave up 10 bases; unmatched junction bases: 12. CDR3 DNA: TGCGCCAGCAGGTCGGGACTAGCGGGACTGGGGGTAGAGCAGTTCTTC. Translating it yields CASRSGLAGLGVEQFF.